The 19 T cell receptor beta chains below all came from one sample that was sequenced in a study of cytomegalovirus exposure and HLA in healthy donors. 13 Jbeta primers and 60 Vbeta primers were used for the PCR. Assay: immunoSEQ multiplex PCR; the TCRdb copy retains only in-frame clones and omits some. The sample has fewer than 200,000 clones; 70% to 90% are singletons. Sequenced input: PBMCs. All receptors derive from a woman between 18 and 29 years old in good health and CMV-seronegative.

The chain uses TRBV15 and TRBJ2-7; maybe TRBD2 (6 bases). Trimming took off 3 bases at V and 5 bases at J, with 20 bases between the two ends. CDR3 size: 16 residues. Germline V lookup: CDR1 LNHNV, CDR2 YYDKDF (reference sequence). CDR3 sequence (DNA): TGTGCCACCAGCAGGGGCGGGCGGGATCAATTCCACGAGCAGTACTTC. Amino acids: CATSRGGRDQFHEQYF.

The chain joins TRBV4-1 to TRBJ1-3; tentatively, D is TRBD1 (5 bases). This CDR3 has 17 residues. Germline CDR1 MGHRA, CDR2 YSYEKL. V was clipped by 4 bases and J by 0 bases, with 16 bases between them. CDR3 amino acids: CASSPVEGEVSGNTIYF. Written as DNA, the CDR3 is TGCGCCAGCAGCCCGGTGGAAGGGGAAGTCTCTGGAAACACCATATATTTT.

This chain connects TRBV28 to TRBJ2-1; 8 nucleotides agree with TRBD1. The CDR3 spans 15 residues. Germline V lookup: CDR1 MDHEN, CDR2 SYDVKM. The V and J ends lost 3 bases and 5 bases, in that order; junction bases with no gene match: 6. The CDR3 reads CASSFRQGTNNEQFF. As DNA, the CDR3 is TGTGCCAGCAGTTTTAGACAGGGGACGAACAATGAGCAGTTCTTC.

The J gene is TRBJ2-6, the V gene TRBV28, with 8 bases matching TRBD1. Germline values: CDR1 MDHEN, CDR2 SYDVKM. The CDR3 runs to 19 residues. V gave up 6 bases and J gave up 0 bases; unmatched junction bases: 13. In nucleotides, the CDR3 is TGTGCCAGCAGCTTGGCGTCGGACAGGGCGGTCTCTGGGGCCAACGTCCTGACTTTC. Translating gives CASSLASDRAVSGANVLTF.

The chain recombines TRBV27 with TRBJ2-3; the match to TRBD1 covers 10 bases. V shed 5 bases and J 1 base; nucleotides not matched to a gene: 3. The CDR3 is 15 amino acids. Per the germline V gene, CDR1 is MNHEY and CDR2 is SMNVEV (reference sequence). This chain's CDR3 is CASSPGTGGTDTQYF. CDR3 coding DNA: TGTGCCAGCAGTCCCGGGACAGGGGGCACAGATACGCAGTATTTT.

V gene TRBV28 combines with J gene TRBJ2-7, with D unresolved. CDR1 is MDHEN, CDR2 SYDVKM, per germline. The CDR3 consists of 11 residues. V was cut by 7 bases and J by 2 bases, with 6 bases left in between. The CDR3, as DNA: TGTGCCAGCAAAAGCGCCTACGAGCAGTACTTC. Translated, it gives CASKSAYEQYF. The variable domain in full, completed from reference TRBV28 and TRBJ2-7, reads DVKVTQSSRYLVKRTGEKVFLECVQDMDHENMFWYRQDPGLGLRLIYFSYDVKMKEKGDIPEGYSVSREKKERFSLILESASTNQTSMYLCASKSAYEQYFGPGTRLTVT.

The CDR3 loop reads CASSITTAGGGLFF. CDR3 DNA: TGTGCCAGTAGTATAACGACGGCGGGAGGCGGCTTGTTCTTC. The chain recombines TRBV19 with TRBJ2-1, with TRBD2 matching over 8 bases. Trimming at V came to 2 bases and at J to 15 bases, leaving 12 bases not matched to a gene. Germline lookup yields CDR1 LNHDA and CDR2 SQIVND (reference sequence). The CDR3 length is 14 residues.

V and J are TRBV5-5 and TRBJ2-1, with TRBD1 identical over 7 bases. The ends lost 2 bases at V and 4 bases at J; junction bases unmatched: 3. CDR3 length equals 14 residues. CDR1 SGHKS and CDR2 YYEKEE come from the germline V gene (reference sequence). The CDR3 is CASSFLGQYNEQFF. CDR3 sequence (DNA): TGTGCCAGCAGCTTCCTGGGACAGTACAATGAGCAGTTCTTC. The full variable domain, with the rest looked up from reference TRBV5-5 and TRBJ2-1, is DAGVTQSPTHLIKTRGQQVTLRCSPISGHKSVSWYQQVLGQGPQFIFQYYEKEERGRGNFPDRFSARQFPNYSSELNVNALLLGDSALYLCASSFLGQYNEQFFGPGTRLTVL.

V usage is TRBV6-6 and J usage is TRBJ2-7; 7 positions match TRBD1. The trim removed 2 bases at V and 7 bases at J, leaving 14 bases unmatched. The CDR3 is 16 amino acids. CDR1 and CDR2 (germline): MNHNY, SVGAGI (reference sequence). CDR3 sequence: CASSYRQGSGQWEQYF. CDR3 nucleotide sequence: TGTGCCAGCAGTTACCGACAGGGATCTGGACAGTGGGAGCAGTACTTC.

The chain carries TRBV9 and TRBJ2-7, with 7 nucleotides matching TRBD2. This CDR3 is built from 14 residues. V was clipped by 0 bases and J by 3 bases; unmatched bases: 3. CDR1 SGDLS and CDR2 YYNGEE come from the germline V gene. CDR3: CASSVGREGYEQYF. In DNA, the CDR3 is TGTGCCAGCAGCGTAGGGAGGGAGGGCTACGAGCAGTACTTC.

This clone has only a few counts. The V gene is TRBV6-1, the J gene TRBJ1-1, with TRBD1 identical over 7 bases. Per the germline V gene, CDR1 is MNHNS and CDR2 is SASEGT. CDR3 length equals 17 residues. J gave up 0 bases and V 2 bases, and 9 bases lay outside the gene matches. The CDR3: CASSERGQGILNTEAFF. The CDR3 nucleotides read TGTGCCAGCAGTGAAAGGGGGCAGGGAATCCTGAACACTGAAGCTTTCTTT.

This chain uses TRBV4-1 with TRBJ1-1; the match to TRBD1 covers 7 bases. Trimming cost V 3 bases and J 7 bases; bases outside gene matches: 5. The CDR3 runs to 13 residues. CDR1 and CDR2 (germline): MGHRA, YSYEKL. In nucleotides, the CDR3 is TGCGCCAGCAGCCAGACAGGGAGGTATGAAGCTTTCTTT. Translating gives CASSQTGRYEAFF.

This clone has just one count. The chain employs TRBV11-3 and TRBJ2-3; possibly TRBD1 for D (5 bases). Germline CDR1 is SGHNT and CDR2 is YENEEA. This CDR3 has 14 residues. The V gene lost 1 base and the J gene lost 1 base, with 6 bases spanning the gap. The CDR3 region has the DNA TGTGCCAGCAGCTTAGCCAGGGGCACAGATACGCAGTATTTT. As protein: CASSLARGTDTQYF. The whole variable domain, remainder taken from reference TRBV11-3 and TRBJ2-3, is EAGVVQSPRYKIIEKKQPVAFWCNPISGHNTLYWYLQNLGQGPELLIRYENEEAVDDSQLPKDRFSAERLKGVDSTLKIQPAELGDSAVYLCASSLARGTDTQYFGPGTRLTVL.

The genes are TRBV28 and TRBJ1-5; D not resolved. The CDR3 extends over 16 amino acids. V was pared by 1 base and J by 1 base, with 11 bases between. Germline values: CDR1 MDHEN, CDR2 SYDVKM. CDR3 coding DNA: TGTGCCAGCAGTTTATACACTGCGGGGAGCAATCAGCCCCAGCATTTT. This translates into CASSLYTAGSNQPQHF.

CDR3 bases: TGTGCCAGCGCCGGCTCAGGACTAGCGGAAGAGACCCAGTACTTC. This gives the protein CASAGSGLAEETQYF. The J gene is TRBJ2-5, the V gene TRBV6-5, with TRBD2 matching 10 bases. The CDR3 totals 15 residues. J lost 3 bases, V lost 8 bases, and 9 bases had no gene match. The germline V gene encodes CDR1 MNHEY and CDR2 SVGAGI.

The chain links TRBV28 to TRBJ2-1; D gene uncertain. This CDR3 comprises 14 residues. In germline, CDR1 is MDHEN, CDR2 SYDVKM. Trimming stripped 2 bases from V and 1 base from J, with 6 bases between. CDR3 residues: CASSLVNSYNEQFF. The CDR3 DNA is TGTGCCAGCAGTTTAGTTAATTCCTACAATGAGCAGTTCTTC.

The J gene is TRBJ1-2, the V gene TRBV6-1; no clear D gene. Germline V gene sequence: CDR1 MNHNS, CDR2 SASEGT. This CDR3 comprises 15 residues. Between the trimmed V and J ends, which lost 6 bases and 5 bases, there was a span of 19 bases. In DNA, the CDR3 is TGTGCCAGCAGGACTCCGGGAATCTCAAGTTATGGCTACACCTTC. Translating it yields CASRTPGISSYGYTF.

The chain has TRBV7-9 and TRBJ2-2, with 9 bases lining up with TRBD1. V was pared by 4 bases and J by 6 bases, with 6 bases of the junction left unmatched. This CDR3 has 15 amino acids. CDR1 SEHNR and CDR2 FQNEAQ come from the germline V gene (reference sequence). The chain's CDR3 is CASSSGTGPAGELFF. CDR3 nucleotide sequence: TGTGCCAGCAGCTCCGGGACAGGGCCCGCCGGGGAGCTGTTTTTT.

The chain carries TRBV5-4 and TRBJ1-1; tentatively, D is TRBD1 (5 bases). CDR1 is SGHNT, CDR2 YYREEE, per germline (reference sequence). V lost 0 bases to trimming and J lost 4 bases, with 7 bases between them. This CDR3 region has 13 residues. CDR3 sequence (DNA): TGTGCCAGCAGCTTGGCAGGGCCCACTGAAGCTTTCTTT. Translated: CASSLAGPTEAFF.